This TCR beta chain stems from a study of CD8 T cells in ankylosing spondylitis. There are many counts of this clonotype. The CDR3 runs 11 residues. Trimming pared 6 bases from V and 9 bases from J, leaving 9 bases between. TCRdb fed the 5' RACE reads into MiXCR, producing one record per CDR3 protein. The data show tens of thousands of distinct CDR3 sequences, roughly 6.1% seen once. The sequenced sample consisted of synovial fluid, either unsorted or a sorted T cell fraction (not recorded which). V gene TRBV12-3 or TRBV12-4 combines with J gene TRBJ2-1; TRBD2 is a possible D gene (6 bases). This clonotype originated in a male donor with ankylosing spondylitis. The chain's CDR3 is CASRFGSEQFF. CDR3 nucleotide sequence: TGTGCCAGCAGGTTCGGGAGTGAGCAGTTCTTC.